Sequencing of this T cell receptor beta chain was carried out in a study of T-cell reconstitution after alpha-beta-depleted transplantation in children. Whole-study results and caveats: The study traced high day-60 TCRbeta diversity in some patients to surviving recipient T cells and thymic progenitors. Expanded graft clones numbering several hundred reportedly gave rise to alpha-beta T cells about two months after transplant. By one year post-transplant, T-cell counts and diversity largely arose from T cells that were newly produced.

CDR3 length: 14 amino acids. V was clipped by 2 bases and J by 10 bases, with 17 bases between them. This clonotype was recorded many times. The antigen is unknown. Using unique molecular identifiers, the investigators prepared the TCRbeta library. TCRdb re-called the PCR reads with MiXCR, one entry per CDR3 protein. Of more than 500,000 distinct CDR3 sequences detected, 9.5% to 12% appear once; the ten largest clones hold around 15%. This chain joins TRBV12-3 or TRBV12-4 and TRBJ1-1; no firm D call. Source: PBMCs, mostly from graft donor cells, taken 180 days after TCRalphabeta/CD19-depleted stem cell transplant. The TCR originated in a female patient aged 2-9 years who had a stem cell transplant for aplastic anemia, so the T cells may come from the graft donor. Written as DNA, the CDR3 is TGTGCCAGCAGTTTATTCCCCGGATTTCTAGGAGCTTTCTTT. Translation gives CASSLFPGFLGAFF.